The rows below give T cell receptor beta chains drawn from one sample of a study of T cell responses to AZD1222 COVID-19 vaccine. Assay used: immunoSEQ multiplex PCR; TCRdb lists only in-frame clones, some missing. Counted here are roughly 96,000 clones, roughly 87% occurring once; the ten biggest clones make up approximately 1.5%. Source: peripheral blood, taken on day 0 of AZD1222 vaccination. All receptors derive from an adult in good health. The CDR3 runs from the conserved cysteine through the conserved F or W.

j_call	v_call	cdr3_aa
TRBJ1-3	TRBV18	CASSDLGISGNTIYF
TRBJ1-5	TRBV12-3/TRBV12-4	CASSPDSNQPQHF
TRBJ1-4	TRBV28	CASSQPQEEKLFF
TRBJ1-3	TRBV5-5	CASIGQPGSGNTIYF
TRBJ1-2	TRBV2	CASRPDRGRTNYGYTF
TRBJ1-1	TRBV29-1	CSGQGDLNTEAFF
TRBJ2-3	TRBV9	CASSVASRTGYSRAGTDTQYF
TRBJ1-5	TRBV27	CASSLSWSSNQPQHF
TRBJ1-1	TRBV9	CASSVGTGTTEAFF
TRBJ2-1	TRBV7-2	CASSSSSGHSYNEQFF
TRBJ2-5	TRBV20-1	CSASEGGASEETQYF
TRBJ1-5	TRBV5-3	CARSLGAGYDSNQPQHF
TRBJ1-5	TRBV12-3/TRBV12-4	CAAGFRNQPQHF
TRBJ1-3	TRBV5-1	CASSLGGWGNTIYF
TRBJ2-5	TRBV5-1	CASRSTGGGETQYF
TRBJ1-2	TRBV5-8	CASGPDRANYGYTF
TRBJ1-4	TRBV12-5	CASGLGLSEGNEKLFF
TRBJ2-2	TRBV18	CASSPGTSGNTGELFF
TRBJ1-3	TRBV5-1	CASSLDPSGNTIYF
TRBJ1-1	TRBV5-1	CASSLVSGLTEAFF
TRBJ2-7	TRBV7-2	CASSQQGVLYEQYF
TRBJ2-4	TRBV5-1	CASSWTPKVAKNIQYF
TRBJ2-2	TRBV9	CASSASGGDTGELFF
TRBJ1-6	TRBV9	CAPRGRGNSYNSPLHF
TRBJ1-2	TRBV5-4	CASSLAFSQTSNYGYTF
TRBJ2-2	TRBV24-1	CATRDRVSTGELFF
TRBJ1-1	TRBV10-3	CAPQGRCDMNTEAFF
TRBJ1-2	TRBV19	CASTGTGGTGGYTF
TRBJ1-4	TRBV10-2	CASRERQAEKLFF
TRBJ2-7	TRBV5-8	CASSLWEGGEQYF
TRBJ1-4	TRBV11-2	CASSTRQGREEKLFF
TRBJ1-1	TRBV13	CASSSIGTGRTEAFF
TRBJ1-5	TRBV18	CASSPNQAFNQPQHF
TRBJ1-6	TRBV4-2	CASSLGTANNSPLHF
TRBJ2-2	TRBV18	CASSPRWELNTGELFF
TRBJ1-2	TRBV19	CASSEGTAGYGYTF
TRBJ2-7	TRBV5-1	CASSLIVDSYEQYF
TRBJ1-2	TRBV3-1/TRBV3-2	CASSQESGRGYTF
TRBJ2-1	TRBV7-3	CASSSSGGPYNEQFF
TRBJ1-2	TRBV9	CASSASGVGYGYTF
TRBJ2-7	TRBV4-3	CASSQGFQGDYEQYF
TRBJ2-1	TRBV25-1	CASSEPGSYNEQFF
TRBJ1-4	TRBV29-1	CSVARQGSTNEKLFF
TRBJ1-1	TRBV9	CASSEQGAREAFF
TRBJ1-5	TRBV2	CASRVTKNQPQHF
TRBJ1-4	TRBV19	CASSIPGQGATNEKLFF
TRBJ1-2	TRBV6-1	CASSAMLGQSNYGYTF
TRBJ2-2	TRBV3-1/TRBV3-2	CASSQGLAGVTGELFF
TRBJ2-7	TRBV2	CASTGHPGQGAVEQYF
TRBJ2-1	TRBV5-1	CASSLVGPGWNEQFF
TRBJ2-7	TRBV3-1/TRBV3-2	CASSPRTSGGTQYF